This T cell receptor beta chain stems from a study of molecular identifiers for immune sequencing clone quantification. Broader study findings: Among 800,000 to 1,000,000 naive cells, spiked Jurkat TCR RNA from a single cell was reportedly detectable. Clones that exceeded 20 RNA copies held over 98% of effector molecules, yet under 1% in naive cells.

In regard to this clonotype: Its antigen is still unknown.

Via MiXCR, TCRdb re-called the PCR reads, giving one row per CDR3 protein. This sample has some 88,000 distinct CDR3 sequences, with 21% found just once. Libraries for naive CD8 T cells, which were made from approximately 22,000 to 940,000 sorted cells, drew on 10%, 30% or 50% of the RNA. Sorting defined naive CD8 T cells as CD8+CD4-CCR7+CD45RA+. Specimen: naive CD8+ T cells from blood, with Jurkat cell RNA spiked in. Subset denoted: FACS-sorted CD8+CD4-CCR7+CD45RA+ naive T cells. This TCR came from a human donor in good health. Some libraries in this study had Jurkat cell RNA spiked in.

CDR3 protein: CASSPGAGYGYTF. As DNA, the CDR3 is TGTGCCAGTAGCCCCGGAGCAGGGTACGGCTACACCTTC. V and J are TRBV19 and TRBJ1-2, with D perhaps matching TRBD1 (5 bases). This CDR3 comprises 13 residues. Trimming stripped 6 bases from V and 8 bases from J, with 16 bases between. Germline V gene lookup returns CDR1 LNHDA and CDR2 SQIVND (reference sequence).